The 23 T cell receptor beta chains listed next were all sequenced from one sample in a study of blood T cell repertoires in COVID-19 (TCRdb year 2020). Library prep was done by the immunoSEQ multiplex PCR assay. This immuneACCESS table, as held by TCRdb, lists in-frame sequences with V and J called but not all clones. Of the missing ones, under half trace to an unresolved V gene in checked studies; the others have no known cause. This sample holds roughly 190,000 clones; around 82% were observed only once. Of the sample, about 2.6% is held by the ten largest clones. What was sequenced was peripheral blood. These receptors originate from a human donor with acute or convalescent COVID-19. The donor label of this sample is uncertain.

V usage is TRBV4-1 and J usage is TRBJ1-2, with TRBD1 as a possible D gene (6 bases). The CDR3 consists of 16 residues. The germline V gene has CDR1 MGHRA and CDR2 YSYEKL. The ends were cut back, 1 base at V and 4 bases at J, with 16 bases in the middle. The CDR3: CASSQGWAGAFYGYTF. The DNA for the CDR3 is TGCGCCAGCAGCCAAGGGTGGGCAGGGGCCTTCTATGGCTACACCTTC.

The chain combines TRBV6-5 with TRBJ2-7, with 9 bases that match TRBD1. CDR1 is MNHEY and CDR2 is SVGAGI in the germline V gene. There are 15 residues in the CDR3. Germline trimming cut 6 bases from V and 4 bases from J; bases unmatched to any gene: 10. The CDR3 loop reads CASRARQGDGYEQYF. The CDR3 coding sequence is TGTGCCAGCAGAGCCAGACAGGGGGATGGATACGAGCAGTACTTC.

This clone came up a few times. The V gene is TRBV12-5, the J gene TRBJ2-1; TRBD2 might be the D (5 bases). Trimming shortened V by 2 bases and J by 9 bases, and 8 bases separated the two germline ends. The germline V gene has CDR1 LGHNT and CDR2 FRNRAP. The CDR3 contains 12 residues. CDR3 loop: CASGLTSFEQFF. The CDR3, as DNA: TGTGCTAGTGGTTTGACTAGTTTTGAGCAGTTCTTC.

The gene calls are TRBV2 and TRBJ1-1; D not resolved. The CDR3 extends over 13 amino acids. Germline assignment: CDR1 SNHLY and CDR2 FYNNEI. V was cut by 4 bases and J by 1 base, with 7 bases left in between. CDR3 amino acids: CASSVAGNTEAFF. In nucleotides, the CDR3 is TGTGCCAGCAGTGTGGCAGGGAACACTGAAGCTTTCTTT.

This chain connects TRBV3-1 (or the pseudogene TRBV3-2) to TRBJ1-2, with TRBD1 matching 8 bases. The trim removed 4 bases at V and 6 bases at J, leaving 4 bases unmatched. The length of the CDR3 is 13 residues. Germline V lookup: CDR1 LGHDT, CDR2 YNNKEL (reference sequence). CDR3 bases: TGTGCCAGCAGCCCGGACAGGGCCGATGGCTACACCTTC. As protein: CASSPDRADGYTF.

The chain is built from TRBV3-1 (or the pseudogene TRBV3-2) and TRBJ2-3, with D uncertain. The V gene lost 1 base and the J gene lost 0 bases, with 11 bases spanning the gap. Germline values: CDR1 LGHDT, CDR2 YNNKEL (reference sequence). CDR3 size: 16 residues. This CDR3 is CASSQGGGPSTDTQYF. CDR3 bases: TGTGCCAGCAGCCAAGGTGGCGGTCCTAGCACAGATACGCAGTATTTT.

This chain connects TRBV5-4 to TRBJ1-2; weak D call: TRBD1 (5 bases). Germline CDR1 reads SGHNT; CDR2 reads YYREEE (reference sequence). CDR3 length: 14 residues. V lost 3 bases and J lost 0, with 9 bases in between. CDR3 nucleotide sequence: TGTGCCAGCAGCTCGGACACGACTAACTATGGCTACACCTTC. Residues: CASSSDTTNYGYTF. The whole variable domain, filled in from reference TRBV5-4 and TRBJ1-2, reads ETGVTQSPTHLIKTRGQQVTLRCSSQSGHNTVSWYQQALGQGPQFIFQYYREEENGRGNFPPRFSGLQFPNYSSELNVNALELDDSALYLCASSSDTTNYGYTFGSGTRLTVV.

V and J are TRBV27 and TRBJ2-6; TRBD1 might be the D (6 bases). The CDR3 runs to 17 residues. The ends were cut back, 4 bases at V and 0 bases at J, with 13 bases in the middle. The V gene's germline CDR1 is MNHEY and CDR2 SMNVEV (reference sequence). The CDR3 loop is CASSSWDTGSGANVLTF. DNA of the CDR3: TGTGCCAGCAGTTCTTGGGACACCGGCTCTGGGGCCAACGTCCTGACTTTC. The full variable domain, completed using reference TRBV27 and TRBJ2-6, is EAQVTQNPRYLITVTGKKLTVTCSQNMNHEYMSWYRQDPGLGLRQIYYSMNVEVTDKGDVPEGYKVSRKEKRNFPLILESPSPNQTSLYFCASSSWDTGSGANVLTFGAGSRLTVL.

J is TRBJ1-6 and V is TRBV9, with 8 bases aligning to TRBD1. CDR3 length: 15 residues. CDR1 is SGDLS and CDR2 is YYNGEE in the germline V gene. V lost 2 bases to trimming and J lost 5 bases; unmatched junction nucleotides: 3. As DNA, the CDR3 is TGTGCCAGCAGCGTTGACAGGGGAAATAATTCACCCCTCCACTTT. This encodes CASSVDRGNNSPLHF. Full variable domain (rest looked up from reference TRBV9 and TRBJ1-6): DSGVTQTPKHLITATGQRVTLRCSPRSGDLSVYWYQQSLDQGLQFLIQYYNGEERAKGNILERFSAQQFPDLHSELNLSSLELGDSALYFCASSVDRGNNSPLHFGNGTRLTVT.

The chain joins TRBV18 to TRBJ1-4; D is undetermined. Trimming left V 0 bases short and J 3 bases short, with 8 bases between. Per germline, CDR1 KGHSH and CDR2 LQKENI. This CDR3 has 15 amino acids. DNA for the CDR3: TGTGCCAGCTCACCACCGAACAGAGCTAATGAAAAACTGTTTTTT. It specifies CASSPPNRANEKLFF.

The chain couples TRBV11-2 to TRBJ2-7; 13 positions agree with TRBD2. With 5 bases clipped from V and 1 base from J, the junction kept 5 bases outside the gene matches. This CDR3 is built from 16 residues. CDR1 is SGHAT, CDR2 FQNNGV, per germline. The CDR3 nucleotides read TGTGCCAGCAGCCCCGGACTAGCGGGAGCATCCTACGAGCAGTACTTC. It yields the protein CASSPGLAGASYEQYF.

The chain links TRBV12-3 or TRBV12-4 to TRBJ1-2; D might be TRBD1 (5 bases). V dropped 3 bases and J dropped 8 bases, with 10 bases sitting between them. This CDR3 region has 12 residues. The CDR3 coding sequence is TGTGCCAGCAGTTTCGGGGGAAGAGGCTACACCTTC. Encoded protein: CASSFGGRGYTF.

This chain connects TRBV5-1 to TRBJ2-7; TRBD1 matches at 8 bases. The J segment lost 3 bases and the V segment lost 0 bases, leaving 17 bases of the junction unmatched. CDR1 SGHRS and CDR2 YFSETQ come from the germline V gene. The length of the CDR3 is 19 residues. The CDR3 spells CASSLAGTGLPEGYYEQYF. In DNA, the CDR3 is TGCGCCAGCAGCTTGGCCGGGACAGGACTCCCCGAGGGTTACTACGAGCAGTACTTC.

The chain joins TRBV5-1 to TRBJ2-2; 10 positions match TRBD2. CDR3 length: 19 amino acids. Germline CDR1 and CDR2: SGHRS and YFSETQ. V lost 2 bases and J lost 2; bases outside the gene matches: 12. The CDR3 loop reads CASSLGSGRFGINTGELFF. The CDR3, as DNA: TGCGCCAGCAGCTTAGGTAGCGGGAGGTTCGGTATTAACACCGGGGAGCTGTTTTTT. The entire variable domain, with the rest obtained from reference TRBV5-1 and TRBJ2-2, is as follows: KAGVTQTPRYLIKTRGQQVTLSCSPISGHRSVSWYQQTPGQGLQFLFEYFSETQRNKGNFPGRFSGRQFSNSRSEMNVSTLELGDSALYLCASSLGSGRFGINTGELFFGEGSRLTVL.

This chain joins TRBV5-6 and TRBJ1-6; D not resolved. The germline V and J ends were trimmed by 2 bases and 9 bases, with 12 bases remaining between them. This CDR3 region has 14 residues. Germline CDR1 SGHDT, CDR2 YYEEEE. CDR3 sequence (DNA): TGTGCCAGCAGCTTCGACCCCCGGGGTTCACCCCTCCACTTT. Translating gives CASSFDPRGSPLHF.

The chain employs TRBV9 and TRBJ2-1; 9 bases agree with TRBD2. CDR3 length: 16 residues. The V and J ends lost 4 bases and 2 bases, in that order; junction bases with no gene match: 7. The germline V gene has CDR1 SGDLS and CDR2 YYNGEE. CDR3: CASSSRVAGAYNEQFF. CDR3 bases: TGTGCCAGCAGCTCCCGGGTAGCGGGAGCCTACAATGAGCAGTTCTTC.

V and J are TRBV25-1 and TRBJ1-5, with a possible D match to TRBD1 (5 bases). Per the germline V gene, CDR1 is MGHDK and CDR2 is SYGVNS. This CDR3 spans 14 amino acids. Trimming pared 3 bases from V and 3 bases from J, leaving 9 bases between. As DNA, the CDR3 is TGTGCCAGCAGTGACCCGGGGGACAATCAGCCCCAGCATTTT. This gives the protein CASSDPGDNQPQHF.

In the case of this clone: The junction does not match germline at one end; this may be a read error. The CDR3 nucleotides are TGTGCCAGCAGCCTCAGACCGGGGCCAGGGGGCACAGATGCGCAGTATTTT. Amino acids: CASSLRPGPGGTDAQYF. This chain joins TRBV7-3 and TRBJ2-3; 8 nucleotides align to TRBD1. Germline CDR1 SGHTA, CDR2 FQGTGA. The CDR3 totals 17 residues.

The rearrangement uses TRBV19 and TRBJ2-7; 10 nucleotides line up with TRBD1. V dropped 6 bases and J dropped 5; count of bases not matched to a gene: 7. CDR1 is LNHDA, CDR2 SQIVND, per germline (reference sequence). The CDR3 is 14 residues long. The DNA for the CDR3 is TGTGCCAGTAGCCGCCGGGACAGGGGCCACGAGCAGTACTTC. This translates into CASSRRDRGHEQYF.

This clone was counted a few times. The CDR3 region has the DNA TGTGCCAGCAGCCAAGATTCGGCGGGAGGAAAGCAGTACTTC. Translated, it gives CASSQDSAGGKQYF. The V and J genes are TRBV3-1 (or the pseudogene TRBV3-2) and TRBJ2-7, with 8 nucleotides matching TRBD2. Per germline, CDR1 LGHDT and CDR2 YNNKEL (reference sequence). The junction had 6 bases not matched to a gene; V was cut back by 0 bases and J by 8 bases. The CDR3 runs 14 residues.

This chain connects TRBV7-6 to TRBJ1-5; D gene unclear. The CDR3 contains 16 residues. Trimming pared 7 bases from V and 3 bases from J, leaving 19 bases between. Germline assignment: CDR1 SGHVS and CDR2 FNYEAQ. CDR3 loop: CASTRVRGGFNQPQHF. The CDR3 DNA sequence: TGTGCCAGCACCCGGGTCAGAGGAGGATTCAATCAGCCCCAGCATTTT.

V is TRBV7-9 and J is TRBJ2-3; D gene unclear. Trimming took 4 bases from V and 0 from J, leaving 8 bases between them. Germline V CDR1 and CDR2: SEHNR, FQNEAQ (reference sequence). This CDR3 contains 14 residues. The CDR3 DNA sequence: TGTGCCAGCAGCTCAGTCGTTAGCACAGATACGCAGTATTTT. Translation gives CASSSVVSTDTQYF.

CDR3 sequence reads: CASSPTSYSYEQYF. CDR3 bases: TGTGCCAGCAGCCCAACGTCCTACTCCTACGAGCAGTACTTC. The chain links TRBV5-6 to TRBJ2-7; D remains unclear. There are 14 residues in the CDR3. V was cut by 4 bases and J by 0 bases, with 11 bases left in between. The germline V gene has CDR1 SGHDT and CDR2 YYEEEE. Full variable domain (remainder filled in from reference TRBV5-6 and TRBJ2-7): DAGVTQSPTHLIKTRGQQVTLRCSPKSGHDTVSWYQQALGQGPQFIFQYYEEEERQRGNFPDRFSGHQFPNYSSELNVNALLLGDSALYLCASSPTSYSYEQYFGPGTRLTVT.